The present entry profiles one T cell receptor (beta chain) with its context. The length of the CDR3 is 16 residues. The V end was cut by 2 bases, the J end by 0 bases, with 13 bases between. Germline lookup yields CDR1 KGHSY and CDR2 FQNENV. In the study's own analysis: Amplification from reference gene primers served as the basis for estimated nucleated cell counts. TCRdb's table, derived via immunoSEQ multiplex PCR, lists solely in-frame clones and lacks some. That table furnishes V, J and clone size, whereas the DNA furnished D and trimming. The sample contains about 310,000 clones, just under 90% of which appear only once. Two consecutive negative NP/OP PCR tests, clearance, or resolved symptoms defined Cohort 3 recovery. The data derive from a study of blood T cell repertoires in COVID-19.

The TCR sequence derives from a woman between 25 and 40 years old who had recovered from COVID-19. Sequencing used PBMCs or T cells enriched from blood (not recorded which). The chain is built from TRBV16 and TRBJ2-5, with D possibly being TRBD2 (5 bases). CDR3: CASSQPGSGYQETQYF. The CDR3 DNA is TGTGCCAGCAGCCAACCGGGATCGGGGTACCAAGAGACCCAGTACTTC.